This TCR beta chain was sequenced during a study of spatial heterogeneity in lung cancer. Study information: Alpha-chain sequences were consistently detected less often than beta-chain sequences. For the average unique TCR and UMI combination, more than eight occurrences appeared in raw reads.

Time point meaning: sample taken at primary tumor resection. Whole RNA was taken from tumor, nontumor lung or frozen PBMC; it was then sequenced unsorted. This clonotype occurred a few times. Germline trimming cut 3 bases from V and 6 bases from J; bases unmatched to any gene: 3. The CDR3 covers 13 residues. CDR1 and CDR2 (germline): SNHLY, FYNNEI. The presence of a unique molecular identifier marked each TCR cDNA molecule. TCRdb reanalysed the 5' RACE reads using MiXCR and keeps one entry per CDR3 protein. The sample has under 100,000 distinct CDR3 sequences, roughly 10% seen once; the top ten hold 6.9%.

The J gene is TRBJ2-3, the V gene TRBV2; 7 bases are a match to TRBD2. The sequence derives from a male donor with early-stage non-small cell lung cancer. This material consisted of PBMCs, taken at surgery. CDR3 nucleotide sequence: TGTGCCAGCAGTGAGGGGGGGGATGATACGCAGTATTTT. Translated, it gives CASSEGGDDTQYF.